This TCR beta chain was found in a study of graft-versus-host responses after intestinal transplantation. About the research overall: Recipients had multivisceral, liver-intestinal, or isolated intestinal transplants. Anti-thymocyte globulin induction preceded approximately three years of tacrolimus and steroid maintenance in all recipients. Overall study results and limits: GvH clonotypes were identified within recipient marrow, with a subset emerging first in ileum or blood. Patients with graft-donor T cell macrochimerism had high graft-versus-host to host-versus-graft clonal ratios in allografts.

As concerns this clone: Its target is not known.

The CDR3 extends over 15 amino acids. Germline lookup yields CDR1 MNHEY and CDR2 SMNVEV (reference sequence). Trimming took off 2 bases at V and 0 bases at J, with 7 bases between the two ends. The data were produced by immunoSEQ multiplex PCR, yet TCRdb's version contains in-frame clones alone and is incomplete. The repertoire holds nearly 110,000 clones, with over 80% as singletons. Sequenced material: unstimulated CD4+ T cells sorted from spleen or lymph node cells, taken before transplant. The chain links TRBV27 to TRBJ2-2; no reliable D call. This TCR derives from a human donor who was the organ donor for an intestinal transplant. The CDR3 DNA follows: TGTGCCAGCAGTTTAGTTGGGGCGAACACCGGGGAGCTGTTTTTT. Translation: CASSLVGANTGELFF.